Listed below are T cell receptor beta chains from one sample, sequenced in a study of T cell responses to AZD1222 COVID-19 vaccine. Assay: immunoSEQ multiplex PCR; the TCRdb copy retains only in-frame clones and omits some. The repertoire has some 120,000 clones, 85% to 90% of them found once; the top ten carry about 4.4%. The input for sequencing was peripheral blood, taken 28 days after the second AZD1222 dose. The receptors shown here come from an adult who received the AZD1222 COVID-19 vaccine. The CDR3 runs from the conserved cysteine through the conserved F or W. Fields, in order: D gene, V gene, clone size, CDR3 length, J gene, CDR3 DNA, CDR3 protein. D genes are given only for firm matches. Clone size appears in some rows only: once, few, many, or a class for an expanded clone.

>-|TRBV5-1|-|12|TRBJ1-4
TGCGCCAGCAGCCCAGGGGATGAAAAACTGTTTTTT
CASSPGDEKLFF
>-|TRBV2|-|11|TRBJ2-5
TGTGCCAGCAGTGAGACTGAGACCCAGTACTTC
CASSETETQYF
>-|TRBV20-1|-|12|TRBJ2-7
TGCAGTGCTAGTAGGGATGCCTACGAGCAGTACTTC
CSASRDAYEQYF
>TRBD1|TRBV12-3/TRBV12-4|-|12|TRBJ1-2
TGTGCCAGCAGTGGGACAGGCTATGGCTACACCTTC
CASSGTGYGYTF
>-|TRBV15|-|15|TRBJ2-3
TGTGCCACCAGCAGCCTCTCGGGCAGCACAGATACGCAGTATTTT
CATSSLSGSTDTQYF
>-|TRBV30|-|13|TRBJ1-5
TGTGCCTGGAGTGTAGACGGCAATCAGCCCCAGCATTTT
CAWSVDGNQPQHF
>-|TRBV7-8|-|13|TRBJ1-3
TGTGCCAGCAGCTTAGCTGCTGGAAACACCATATATTTT
CASSLAAGNTIYF
>-|TRBV6-5|-|14|TRBJ1-6
TGTGCCAGCAGAAAAGCGACCGATAGTTCACCCCTCCACTTT
CASRKATDSSPLHF
>-|TRBV2|-|16|TRBJ2-7
TGTGCCAGCAACCCGCTGGGTACTGGAAGCTCCTACGAGCAGTACTTC
CASNPLGTGSSYEQYF
>TRBD1|TRBV19|-|17|TRBJ1-5
TGTGCCAGTACCCCTAAGGCAGGGGGCGAAAGCAATCAGCCCCAGCATTTT
CASTPKAGGESNQPQHF
>-|TRBV5-1|-|17|TRBJ2-3
TGCGCCAGCAGCCGTCGCAAGGGGGTTATTGGCACAGATACGCAGTATTTT
CASSRRKGVIGTDTQYF
>-|TRBV6-5|few|15|TRBJ1-6
TGTGCCAGCCAAGAAACGGGGCTGGATAATTCACCCCTCCACTTT
CASQETGLDNSPLHF
>-|TRBV28|-|14|TRBJ1-1
TGTGCCAGCACCCACGGGACATTACTTGGTGAAGCTTTCTTT
CASTHGTLLGEAFF
>TRBD2|TRBV5-4|few|15|TRBJ2-1
TGTGCCAGCAGCCGGGGACTAGCGGGGGTGGATGAGCAGTTCTTC
CASSRGLAGVDEQFF
>-|TRBV29-1|-|15|TRBJ1-2
TGCAGCGTTGAGATGAATATCCAGGGTCGCTATGGCTACACCTTC
CSVEMNIQGRYGYTF
>-|TRBV28|-|14|TRBJ1-1
TGTGCCAGCACCTTAGGGCAGGGGAGGCGGGGAGCTTTCTTT
CASTLGQGRRGAFF
>TRBD1|TRBV12-3/TRBV12-4|-|13|TRBJ1-1
TGTGCCAGCAGTGACAGGGGAAACACTGAAGCTTTCTTT
CASSDRGNTEAFF
>TRBD1|TRBV5-1|-|14|TRBJ1-2
TGCGCCAGCAGCTCTTCAACAGGGGGAGGCGGCTACACCTTC
CASSSSTGGGGYTF
>-|TRBV28|once|12|TRBJ1-2
TGTGCCAGCAGTTTATCGGCCCTTGGCTACACCTTC
CASSLSALGYTF
>-|TRBV7-8|-|17|TRBJ2-3
TGTGCCAGCAGCGTAACCTCGTTCCAGGGGCCCACAGATACGCAGTATTTT
CASSVTSFQGPTDTQYF
>-|TRBV15|-|14|TRBJ1-3
TGTGCCACCAGCAGAGTTGACGCCGGAAACACCATATATTTT
CATSRVDAGNTIYF
>-|TRBV12-3/TRBV12-4|-|12|TRBJ1-1
TGTGCCAGCAGTTTAGCCAGCACTGAAGCTTTCTTT
CASSLASTEAFF
>-|TRBV28|-|14|TRBJ1-5
TGTGCCAGCAGTTTAATGGGGGGCAATCAGCCCCAGCATTTT
CASSLMGGNQPQHF
>TRBD2|TRBV6-4|-|12|TRBJ2-1
TGTGCCAGCCCTCGCGGGGGGGATGAGCAGTTCTTC
CASPRGGDEQFF
>-|TRBV10-2|-|14|TRBJ1-6
TGCGCCAGCAGTGAGGGGGCGGATTATTCACCCCTCCACTTT
CASSEGADYSPLHF
>-|TRBV29-1|-|13|TRBJ1-4
TGCAGCGTTTCTTCGACAAATCCGCCAAAACTGTTTTTT
CSVSSTNPPKLFF
>-|TRBV12-3/TRBV12-4|-|13|TRBJ1-2
TGTGCCAGCAGTCCGCACGAATCCTATGGCTACACCTTC
CASSPHESYGYTF
>-|TRBV12-3/TRBV12-4|-|13|TRBJ1-4
TGTGCCAGCAGCCCCCGCAGTCAAGAAAAACTGTTTTTT
CASSPRSQEKLFF
>-|TRBV6-2/TRBV6-3|-|13|TRBJ2-3
TGTGCCAGCAGTCCCGTCGGGACAGATACGCAGTATTTT
CASSPVGTDTQYF
>-|TRBV6-2/TRBV6-3|-|13|TRBJ2-3
TGTGCCAGCAGTTACGGGGTCACAGATACGCAGTATTTT
CASSYGVTDTQYF
>-|TRBV28|-|15|TRBJ1-1
TGTGCCAGCAGTCCACGGGCAACAGGGACTCGTGAAGCTTTCTTT
CASSPRATGTREAFF
>-|TRBV12-3/TRBV12-4|-|12|TRBJ2-2
TGTGCCAGTTGCAGGGGCGCCGGGGAGCTGTTTTTT
CASCRGAGELFF
>-|TRBV20-1|-|14|TRBJ1-3
TGCAGTGCTAGTCCCTTAGACTCTGGAAACACCATATATTTT
CSASPLDSGNTIYF
>-|TRBV7-3|-|13|TRBJ1-2
TGTGCCAGCGCGCCGCGGGAGGGCTATGGCTACACCTTC
CASAPREGYGYTF
>-|TRBV2|-|12|TRBJ1-1
TGTGCCAGCAGGGAAATGAACACTGAAGCTTTCTTT
CASREMNTEAFF
>-|TRBV6-2/TRBV6-3|once|19|TRBJ2-1
TGTGCCAGCAGCCCTAGAGGGACCCTCGGAAGGGGTTCCTACAATGAGCAGTTCTTC
CASSPRGTLGRGSYNEQFF
>TRBD1|TRBV6-2/TRBV6-3|-|16|TRBJ2-6
TGTGCCAGCAGCCGGGACAGGGGGGACGGGGCCAACGTCCTGACTTTC
CASSRDRGDGANVLTF
>-|TRBV12-3/TRBV12-4|-|13|TRBJ1-4
TGTGCCAGCAGTTTAGACACTTCGGAAAAACTGTTTTTT
CASSLDTSEKLFF
>TRBD1|TRBV24-1|-|15|TRBJ1-2
TGTGCCACCAGTGATCGAGACAGGGGGCGCGTTGGCTACACCTTC
CATSDRDRGRVGYTF
>-|TRBV7-8|-|15|TRBJ2-3
TGTGCCAGCAGCTTAGTTTACGGTGTGCCAGATACGCAGTATTTT
CASSLVYGVPDTQYF
>TRBD2|TRBV5-1|once|13|TRBJ2-1
TGCGCCAGCAGACCGACTAGCGGGGGTCGGCAGTTCTTC
CASRPTSGGRQFF
>TRBD1|TRBV3-1/TRBV3-2|-|16|TRBJ1-2
TGTGCCAGCAGCCAAGACTCAGGGGGCGGCAGGGGTGGCTACACCTTC
CASSQDSGGGRGGYTF
>-|TRBV6-5|-|11|TRBJ2-7
TGTGCCAGTAAGGGAGTAGTCGAGCAGTACTTC
CASKGVVEQYF
>-|TRBV7-8|-|14|TRBJ1-2
TGTGCCAGCAGCCCCTCCCGATCGGTATATGGCTACACCTTC
CASSPSRSVYGYTF